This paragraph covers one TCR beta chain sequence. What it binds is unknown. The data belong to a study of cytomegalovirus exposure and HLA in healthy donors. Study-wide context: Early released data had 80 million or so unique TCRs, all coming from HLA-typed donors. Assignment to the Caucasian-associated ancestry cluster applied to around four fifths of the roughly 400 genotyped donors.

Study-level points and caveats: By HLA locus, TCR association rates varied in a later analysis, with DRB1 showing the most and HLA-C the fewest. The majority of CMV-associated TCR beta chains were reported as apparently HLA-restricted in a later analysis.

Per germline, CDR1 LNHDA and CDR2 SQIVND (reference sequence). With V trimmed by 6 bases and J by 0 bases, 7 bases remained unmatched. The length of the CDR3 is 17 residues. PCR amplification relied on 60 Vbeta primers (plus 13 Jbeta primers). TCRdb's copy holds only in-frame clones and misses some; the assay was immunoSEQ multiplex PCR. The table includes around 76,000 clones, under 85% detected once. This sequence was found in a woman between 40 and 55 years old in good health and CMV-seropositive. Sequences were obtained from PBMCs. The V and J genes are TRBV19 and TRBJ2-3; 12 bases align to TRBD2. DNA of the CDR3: TGTGCCAGTAGCAGACTAGCGGGGGCCAGTAGCACAGATACGCAGTATTTT. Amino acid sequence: CASSRLAGASSTDTQYF.